What follows describes a single T cell receptor beta chain. Its antigen is as yet unknown. Profiled with immunoSEQ multiplex PCR; TCRdb holds only in-frame clones, not every one. The table has about 79,000 clones, roughly nine tenths seen once. This specimen comes from a study of T cell responses to AZD1222 COVID-19 vaccine. Study-level findings and limits: White British ancestry dominated among donors, who included more females, and clonal diversity was possibly underestimated. Just a handful of AZD1222 recipients were seropositive at baseline.

Germline assignment: CDR1 SEHNR and CDR2 FQNEAQ (reference sequence). Trimming shortened V by 3 bases and J by 3 bases, and 9 bases separated the two germline ends. The CDR3 totals 14 residues. Source: peripheral blood, taken on day 0 of MenACWY control vaccination. The gene calls are TRBV7-9 and TRBJ1-5; the D is unclear. The sequence was collected from an adult in good health. CDR3 protein: CASSFSGINQPQHF. The CDR3 bases are TGTGCCAGCAGCTTTAGTGGGATCAATCAGCCCCAGCATTTT.